These T cell receptor beta chains were read from a single sample in a study of vaccination effects on CD4 cells after COVID-19. These TCRs are of unknown antigen specificity. Sequencing used immunoSEQ multiplex PCR; TCRdb keeps in-frame clones, though not all of them. Of approximately 23,000 clones in the sample, around 62% were seen once. The sample consisted of CD4+ T cells from PBMCs cultured with HCoV-NL63 spike peptides, taken before COVID-19 vaccination. These receptor sequences come from a human donor who received a COVID-19 vaccine. Each CDR3 is given with its conserved first and last residue. A D gene is named only where the DNA matches it firmly. Clone sizes are given selectively: once, few, many, or a class where the clone is expanded.

V gene	D gene	clone size	CDR3 length	J gene	CDR3 protein	CDR3 DNA
TRBV6-5	NA	NA	15	TRBJ2-3	CASTYREVSTDTQYF	TGTGCCAGCACTTACAGGGAGGTTAGCACAGATACGCAGTATTTT
TRBV6-2/TRBV6-3	NA	once	12	TRBJ1-1	CASSQLTVEAFF	TGTGCCAGCAGTCAGTTGACAGTTGAAGCTTTCTTT
TRBV28	TRBD1	NA	15	TRBJ2-5	CASSTRTTGVETQYF	TGTGCCAGCAGTACCCGCACCACAGGGGTCGAGACCCAGTACTTC
TRBV5-1	NA	NA	19	TRBJ1-2	CASSLEADRLPRGGYGYTF	TGCGCCAGCAGCTTGGAAGCCGACAGACTACCCAGGGGAGGCTATGGCTACACCTTC
TRBV19	TRBD1	NA	15	TRBJ1-2	CASRYDRGRSYGYTF	TGTGCCAGTAGATACGACAGGGGGCGTAGCTATGGCTACACCTTC
TRBV10-2	TRBD1	NA	16	TRBJ2-3	CASRPSTGVGTDTQYF	TGCGCCAGCAGACCCTCTACAGGGGTAGGAACAGATACGCAGTATTTT
TRBV9	NA	NA	15	TRBJ1-1	CASSLPPDLVTEAFF	TGTGCCAGCAGCCTCCCCCCTGATCTAGTGACTGAAGCTTTCTTT
TRBV5-1	TRBD1	NA	17	TRBJ1-1	CASSLMGTGGSGTEAFF	TGCGCCAGCAGCTTGATGGGGACAGGGGGCTCGGGCACTGAAGCTTTCTTT
TRBV27	NA	few	12	TRBJ2-2	CASSFYSGELFF	TGTGCCAGCAGTTTCTATTCCGGGGAGCTGTTTTTT
TRBV6-5	NA	few	15	TRBJ1-3	CASGMRGLSGNTIYF	TGTGCCAGCGGCATGAGGGGTCTATCTGGAAACACCATATATTTT
TRBV28	TRBD1	NA	13	TRBJ1-2	CASTTGGGYGYTF	TGTGCCAGCACGACAGGGGGCGGCTATGGCTACACCTTC
TRBV5-6	TRBD1	NA	15	TRBJ2-7	CASSLVQGAAYEQYF	TGTGCCAGCAGCTTGGTACAGGGGGCGGCCTACGAGCAGTACTTC
TRBV2	TRBD2	NA	15	TRBJ2-5	CASVGTSGRKETQYF	TGTGCCAGCGTGGGGACTAGCGGGAGAAAAGAGACCCAGTACTTC
TRBV5-1	NA	NA	14	TRBJ2-5	CASSLGGGPETQYF	TGCGCCAGCAGCTTGGGGGGGGGCCCAGAGACCCAGTACTTC
TRBV2	NA	few	11	TRBJ1-2	CASSDNYGYTF	TGTGCCAGCAGTGACAACTATGGCTACACCTTC
TRBV9	NA	NA	14	TRBJ2-1	CASSVVGTGSEQFF	TGTGCCAGCAGCGTAGTAGGGACCGGAAGTGAGCAGTTCTTC
TRBV11-3	TRBD1	NA	14	TRBJ1-1	CASSLAGQGTEAFF	TGTGCCAGCAGCCTAGCCGGACAGGGAACTGAAGCTTTCTTT
TRBV24-1	NA	NA	21	TRBJ1-1	CATSDFPGAPLGQEANTEAFF	TGTGCCACCAGTGATTTTCCCGGGGCCCCCCTTGGGCAGGAGGCGAACACTGAAGCTTTCTTT
TRBV4-2	TRBD2	NA	17	TRBJ2-3	CASSPGHGEGRTDTQYF	TGTGCCAGCAGCCCAGGGCACGGGGAGGGGAGAACAGATACGCAGTATTTT
TRBV6-4	TRBD2	NA	15	TRBJ2-5	CASSEGGGRQETQYF	TGTGCCAGCAGTGAAGGCGGGGGGAGACAGGAGACCCAGTACTTC
TRBV3-1/TRBV3-2	NA	NA	15	TRBJ2-3	CASKVSDGSTDTQYF	TGTGCCAGCAAGGTCAGTGACGGTAGCACAGATACGCAGTATTTT
TRBV30	NA	NA	14	TRBJ2-3	CAWSVMSSQDTQYF	TGTGCCTGGAGTGTAATGTCTAGTCAAGATACGCAGTATTTT
TRBV27	TRBD2	NA	15	TRBJ2-7	CASSFLADLSYEQYF	TGTGCCAGCAGTTTCCTAGCGGACCTCTCCTACGAGCAGTACTTC
TRBV27	TRBD2	few	15	TRBJ2-1	CASSLGTSSYNEQFF	TGTGCCAGCAGTTTGGGGACTAGCTCCTACAATGAGCAGTTCTTC
TRBV5-6	NA	NA	16	TRBJ1-2	CASTSVWGSDYYGYTF	TGTGCCAGCACCTCAGTATGGGGCTCGGACTACTATGGCTACACCTTC
TRBV6-5	NA	NA	12	TRBJ1-4	CASGQSNEKLFF	TGTGCCAGCGGGCAGAGTAATGAAAAACTGTTTTTT
TRBV27	TRBD1	NA	17	TRBJ1-1	CASSLSRQGTLNTEAFF	TGTGCCAGCAGTTTATCGAGACAGGGGACCCTGAACACTGAAGCTTTCTTT
TRBV3-1/TRBV3-2	NA	NA	14	TRBJ2-1	CASSQVRRYNEQFF	TGTGCCAGCAGCCAAGTCCGACGGTACAATGAGCAGTTCTTC
TRBV4-1	NA	few	15	TRBJ2-7	CASSQGRASSYEQYF	TGCGCCAGCAGCCAAGGTAGGGCTAGCTCCTACGAGCAGTACTTC
TRBV20-1	NA	NA	15	TRBJ2-2	CSASARTPNTGELFF	TGCAGTGCAAGTGCCAGGACACCGAACACCGGGGAGCTGTTTTTT
TRBV19	TRBD1	NA	15	TRBJ1-4	CASSITGATNEKLFF	TGTGCCAGTAGTATTACAGGGGCTACTAATGAAAAACTGTTTTTT
TRBV7-2	NA	NA	12	TRBJ1-2	CASSSGWDGYTF	TGTGCCAGCAGCTCAGGATGGGATGGCTACACCTTC
TRBV18	TRBD1	NA	14	TRBJ1-1	CASSPGQRNTEAFF	TGTGCCAGCTCACCGGGACAGAGGAACACTGAAGCTTTCTTT
TRBV9	NA	NA	15	TRBJ2-3	CASSFAPGPSDTQYF	TGTGCCAGCAGCTTCGCCCCCGGGCCCTCAGATACGCAGTATTTT
TRBV19	NA	few	14	TRBJ2-7	CASSEQGASYEQYF	TGTGCCAGTAGTGAACAGGGAGCATCCTACGAGCAGTACTTC